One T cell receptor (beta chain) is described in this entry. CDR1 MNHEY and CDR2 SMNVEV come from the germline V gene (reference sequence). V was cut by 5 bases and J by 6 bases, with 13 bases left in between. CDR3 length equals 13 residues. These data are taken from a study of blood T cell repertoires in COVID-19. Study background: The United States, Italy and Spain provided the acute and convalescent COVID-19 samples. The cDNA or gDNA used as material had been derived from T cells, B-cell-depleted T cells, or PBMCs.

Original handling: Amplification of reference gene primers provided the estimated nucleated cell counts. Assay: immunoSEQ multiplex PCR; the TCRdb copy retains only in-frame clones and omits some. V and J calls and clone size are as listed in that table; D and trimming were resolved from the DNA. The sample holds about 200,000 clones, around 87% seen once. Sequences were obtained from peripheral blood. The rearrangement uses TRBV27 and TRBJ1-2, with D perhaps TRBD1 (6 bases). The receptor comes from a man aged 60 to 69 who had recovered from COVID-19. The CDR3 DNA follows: TGTGCCAGCAGTCTCCCAGGGGCTAATGGCTACACCTTC. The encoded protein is CASSLPGANGYTF.